This T cell receptor (beta chain) was obtained from a study of beta chain features in type 1 diabetes. Study-level background: All of the samples together had roughly 110 million sorted cells examined.

Sorting of CD4+ naive, central memory, regulatory and stem cell-like memory cells was performed via CD45RO/CCR7/CD25/CD127/CD95/CD27. The whole isolated RNA underwent reverse transcription, so sequencing captured expressed TCRB transcripts. Method: immunoSEQ multiplex PCR; TCRdb's copy keeps in-frame clones and lacks some. The data contain some 400,000 clones, roughly 16% of them seen just once; the ten biggest clones take up approximately 0.019%. CDR3 size: 15 residues. Germline trimming cut 0 bases from V and 8 bases from J; bases unmatched to any gene: 5. Germline CDR1 is SGDLS and CDR2 is YYNGEE. On this clone itself: Its antigen is currently unknown.

Study observations and caveats: A moderate, significant TCRB CDR3 shortening appeared in type 1 diabetes across four CD4+ subsets.

Sequencing was performed on naive CD4+ T cells from blood. The receptor's source is a woman aged 18-35 years in good health. The chain employs TRBV9 and TRBJ1-4, with 9 bases lining up with TRBD1. CDR3 loop: CASSVDRGQGEKLFF. CDR3 sequence (DNA): TGTGCCAGCAGCGTAGACAGGGGGCAGGGGGAAAAACTGTTTTTT.